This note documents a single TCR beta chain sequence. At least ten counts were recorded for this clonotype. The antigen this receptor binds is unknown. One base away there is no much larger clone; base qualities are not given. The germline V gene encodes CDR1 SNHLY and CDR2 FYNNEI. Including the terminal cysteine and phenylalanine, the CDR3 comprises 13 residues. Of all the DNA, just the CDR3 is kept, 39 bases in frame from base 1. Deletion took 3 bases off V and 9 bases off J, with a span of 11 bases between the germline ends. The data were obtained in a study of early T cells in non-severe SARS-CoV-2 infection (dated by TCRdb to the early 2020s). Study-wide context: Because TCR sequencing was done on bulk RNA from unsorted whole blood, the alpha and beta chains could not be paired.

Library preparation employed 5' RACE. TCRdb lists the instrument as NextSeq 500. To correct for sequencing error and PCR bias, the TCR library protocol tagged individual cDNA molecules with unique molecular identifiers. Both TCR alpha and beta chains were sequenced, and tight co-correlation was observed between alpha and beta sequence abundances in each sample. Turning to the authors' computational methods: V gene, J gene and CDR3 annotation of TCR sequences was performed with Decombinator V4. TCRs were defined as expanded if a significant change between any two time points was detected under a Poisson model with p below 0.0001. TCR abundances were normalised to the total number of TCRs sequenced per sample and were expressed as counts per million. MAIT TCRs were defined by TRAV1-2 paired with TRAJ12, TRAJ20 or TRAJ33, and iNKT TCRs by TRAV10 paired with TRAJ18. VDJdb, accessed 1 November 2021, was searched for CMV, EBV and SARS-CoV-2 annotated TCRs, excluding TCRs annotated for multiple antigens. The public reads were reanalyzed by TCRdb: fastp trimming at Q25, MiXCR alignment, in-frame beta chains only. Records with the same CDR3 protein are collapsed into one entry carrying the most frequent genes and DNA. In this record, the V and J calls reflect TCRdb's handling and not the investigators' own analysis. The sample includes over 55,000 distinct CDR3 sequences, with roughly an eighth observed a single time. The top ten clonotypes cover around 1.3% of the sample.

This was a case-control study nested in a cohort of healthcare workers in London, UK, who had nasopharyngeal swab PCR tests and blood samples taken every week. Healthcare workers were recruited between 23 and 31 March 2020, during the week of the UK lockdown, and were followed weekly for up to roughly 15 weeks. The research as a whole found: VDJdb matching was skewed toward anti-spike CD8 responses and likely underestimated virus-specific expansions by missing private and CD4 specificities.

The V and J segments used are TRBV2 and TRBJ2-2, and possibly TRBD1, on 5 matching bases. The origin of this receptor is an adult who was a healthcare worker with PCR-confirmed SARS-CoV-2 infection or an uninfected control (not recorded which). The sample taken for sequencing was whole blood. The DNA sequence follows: TGTGCCAGCAGTGAGACAGTTCACCGGGAGCTGTTTTTT. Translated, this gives CASSETVHRELFF.